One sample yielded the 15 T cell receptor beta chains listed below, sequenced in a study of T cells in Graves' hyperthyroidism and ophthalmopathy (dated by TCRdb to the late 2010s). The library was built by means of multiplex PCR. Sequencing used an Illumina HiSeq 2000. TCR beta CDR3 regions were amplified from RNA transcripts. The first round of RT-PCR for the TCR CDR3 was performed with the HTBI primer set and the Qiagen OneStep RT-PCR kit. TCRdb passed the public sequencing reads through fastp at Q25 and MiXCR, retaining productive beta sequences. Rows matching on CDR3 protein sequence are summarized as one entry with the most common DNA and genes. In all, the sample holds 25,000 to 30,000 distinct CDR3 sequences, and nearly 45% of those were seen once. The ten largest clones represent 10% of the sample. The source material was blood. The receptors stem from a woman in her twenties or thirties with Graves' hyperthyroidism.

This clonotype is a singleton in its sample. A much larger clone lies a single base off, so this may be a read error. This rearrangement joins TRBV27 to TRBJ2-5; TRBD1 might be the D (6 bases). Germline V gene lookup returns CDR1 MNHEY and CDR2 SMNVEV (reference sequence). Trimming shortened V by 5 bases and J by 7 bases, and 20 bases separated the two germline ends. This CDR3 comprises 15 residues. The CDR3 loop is CASSPWTQGYATQYF. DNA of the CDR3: TGTGCCAGCAGTCCCTGGACCCAGGGGTACGCGACCCAGTACTTC.

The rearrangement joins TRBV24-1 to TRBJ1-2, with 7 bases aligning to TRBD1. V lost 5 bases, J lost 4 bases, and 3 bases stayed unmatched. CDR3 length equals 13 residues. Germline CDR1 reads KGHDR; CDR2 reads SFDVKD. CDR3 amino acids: CATSVSGGYGYTF. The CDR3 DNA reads TGTGCCACCAGTGTGTCAGGGGGCTATGGCTACACCTTC.

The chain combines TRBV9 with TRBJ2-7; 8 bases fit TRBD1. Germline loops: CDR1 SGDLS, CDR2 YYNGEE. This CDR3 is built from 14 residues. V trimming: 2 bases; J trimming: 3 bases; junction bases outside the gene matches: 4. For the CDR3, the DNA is TGTGCCAGCAGCGTGACCGGGACAGGCTACGAGCAGTACTTC. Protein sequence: CASSVTGTGYEQYF.

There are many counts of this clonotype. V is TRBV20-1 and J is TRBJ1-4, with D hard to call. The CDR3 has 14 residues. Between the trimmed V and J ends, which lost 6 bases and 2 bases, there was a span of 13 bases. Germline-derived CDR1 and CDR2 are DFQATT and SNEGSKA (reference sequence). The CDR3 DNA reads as TGCAGTGCAAATCGCGGGAAGACTAATGAAAAACTGTTTTTT. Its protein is CSANRGKTNEKLFF.

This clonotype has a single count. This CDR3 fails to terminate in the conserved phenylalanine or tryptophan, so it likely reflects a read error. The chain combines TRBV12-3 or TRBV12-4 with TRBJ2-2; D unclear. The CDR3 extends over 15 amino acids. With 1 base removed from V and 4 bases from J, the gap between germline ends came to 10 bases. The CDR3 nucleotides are TGTGCCAGCAGTTTAGACGGAACCGCCACCGGGGAGCTGTTTTCT. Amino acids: CASSLDGTATGELFS.

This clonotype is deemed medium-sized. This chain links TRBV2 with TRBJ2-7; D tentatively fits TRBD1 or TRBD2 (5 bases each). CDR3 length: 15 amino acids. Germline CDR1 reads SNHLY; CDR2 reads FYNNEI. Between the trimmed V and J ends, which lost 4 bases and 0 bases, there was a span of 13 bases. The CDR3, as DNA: TGTGCCAGCAGTGGAGGGGCCCTGAGCTCCTACGAGCAGTACTTC. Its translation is CASSGGALSSYEQYF.

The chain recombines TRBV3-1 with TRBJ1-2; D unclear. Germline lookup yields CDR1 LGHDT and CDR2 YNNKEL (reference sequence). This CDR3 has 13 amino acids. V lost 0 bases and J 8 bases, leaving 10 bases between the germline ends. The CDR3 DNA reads TGTGCCAGCAGCCAAGACAGGTTTGGAGGCTACACCTTC. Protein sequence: CASSQDRFGGYTF.

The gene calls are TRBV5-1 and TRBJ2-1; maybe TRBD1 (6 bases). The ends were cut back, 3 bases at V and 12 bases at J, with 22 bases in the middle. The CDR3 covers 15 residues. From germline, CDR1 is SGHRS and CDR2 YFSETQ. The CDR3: CASSYRQGPTDTQFF. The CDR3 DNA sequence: TGCGCCAGCAGCTACCGGCAGGGGCCCACAGATACGCAGTTCTTC.

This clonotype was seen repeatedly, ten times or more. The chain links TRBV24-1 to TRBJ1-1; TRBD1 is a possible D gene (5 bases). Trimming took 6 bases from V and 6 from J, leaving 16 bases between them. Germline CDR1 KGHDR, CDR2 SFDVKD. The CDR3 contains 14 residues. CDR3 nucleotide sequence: TGTGCCACCAGTATTGGGGGGGAGTTCCCTGAAGCTTTCTTT. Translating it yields CATSIGGEFPEAFF.

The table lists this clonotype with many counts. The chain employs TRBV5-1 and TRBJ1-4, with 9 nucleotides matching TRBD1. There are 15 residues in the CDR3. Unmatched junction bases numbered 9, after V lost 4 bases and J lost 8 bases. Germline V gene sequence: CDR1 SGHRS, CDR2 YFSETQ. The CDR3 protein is CASSVQQGAGEKLFF. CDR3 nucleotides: TGCGCCAGCAGCGTCCAACAGGGGGCTGGAGAAAAACTGTTTTTT.

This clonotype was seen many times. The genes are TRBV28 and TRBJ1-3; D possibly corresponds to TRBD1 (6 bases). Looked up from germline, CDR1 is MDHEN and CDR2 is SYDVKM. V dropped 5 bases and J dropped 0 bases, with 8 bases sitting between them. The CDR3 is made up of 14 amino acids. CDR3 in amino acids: CASSRDISGNTIYF. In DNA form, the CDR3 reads TGTGCCAGCAGTCGGGACATCTCTGGAAACACCATATATTTT. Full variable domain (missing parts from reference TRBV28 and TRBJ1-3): DVKVTQSSRYLVKRTGEKVFLECVQDMDHENMFWYRQDPGLGLRLIYFSYDVKMKEKGDIPEGYSVSREKKERFSLILESASTNQTSMYLCASSRDISGNTIYFGEGSWLTVV.

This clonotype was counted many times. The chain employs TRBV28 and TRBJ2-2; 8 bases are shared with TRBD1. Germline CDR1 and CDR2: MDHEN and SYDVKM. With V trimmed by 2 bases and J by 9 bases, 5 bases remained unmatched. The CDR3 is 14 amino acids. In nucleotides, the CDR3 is TGTGCCAGCAGTTTAATTCAGGGGGCGAGGGAGCTGTTTTTT. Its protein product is CASSLIQGARELFF.

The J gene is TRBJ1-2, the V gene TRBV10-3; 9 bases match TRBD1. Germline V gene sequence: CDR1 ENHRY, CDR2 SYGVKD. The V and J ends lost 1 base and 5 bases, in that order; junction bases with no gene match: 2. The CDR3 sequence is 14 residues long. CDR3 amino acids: CAISEWDRDYGYTF. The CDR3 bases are TGTGCCATCAGTGAGTGGGACAGGGATTATGGCTACACCTTC.

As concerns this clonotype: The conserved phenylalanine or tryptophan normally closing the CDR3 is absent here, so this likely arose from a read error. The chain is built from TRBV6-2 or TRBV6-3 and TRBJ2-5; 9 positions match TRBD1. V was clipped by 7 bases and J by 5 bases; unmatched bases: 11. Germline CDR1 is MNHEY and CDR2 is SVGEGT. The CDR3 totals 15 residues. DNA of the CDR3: TGTGCCAGCAACCAACCGGGACAGGGAACGGAGACCCAGTACTCC. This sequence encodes CASNQPGQGTETQYS.

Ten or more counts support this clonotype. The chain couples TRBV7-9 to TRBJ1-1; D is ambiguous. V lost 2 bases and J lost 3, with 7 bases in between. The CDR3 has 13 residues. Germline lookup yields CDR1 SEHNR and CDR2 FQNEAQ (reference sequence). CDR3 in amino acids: CASSLIRDTEAFF. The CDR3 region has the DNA TGTGCCAGCAGCTTAATACGAGACACTGAAGCTTTCTTT.